A single sample gave rise to the 9 T cell receptor beta chains below, sequenced in a study of T cells in Graves' hyperthyroidism and ophthalmopathy. Using RNA transcripts as the source, TCR beta CDR3 regions were amplified. The HTBI set primed first-round TCR CDR3 RT-PCR. TCRdb reprocessed the multiplex PCR reads with MiXCR, giving one entry per CDR3 protein. The sample has roughly 100,000 distinct CDR3 sequences, about 45% seen once. The sequencing input was blood. Source of these receptors: a man aged 40-49 years with Graves' hyperthyroidism.

The chain combines TRBV29-1 with TRBJ2-7; D tentatively reads TRBD1 or TRBD2 (5 bases each). The CDR3 sequence is 12 residues long. From germline, CDR1 is SQVTM and CDR2 ANQGSEA. Trimming pared 4 bases from V and 2 bases from J, leaving 9 bases between. DNA for the CDR3: TGCAGCGTTGGGGACGGTGCCTACGAGCAGTACTTC. It specifies CSVGDGAYEQYF.

This clonotype was found many times. The chain has TRBV5-8 and TRBJ1-2, with 9 bases fitting TRBD1. Germline assignment: CDR1 SGHTS and CDR2 YDEGEE. The CDR3 length is 14 residues. V gave up 4 bases and J gave up 4 bases; unmatched junction bases: 5. The CDR3 reads CASSPQQGAYGYTF. In DNA, the CDR3 is TGTGCCAGCAGCCCGCAACAGGGGGCCTATGGCTACACCTTC.

This clonotype was detected many times. The V call is TRBV2, the J call TRBJ2-2; D call uncertain. CDR3 size: 15 residues. Germline assignment: CDR1 SNHLY and CDR2 FYNNEI. Trimming pared 5 bases from V and 4 bases from J, leaving 14 bases between. The DNA for the CDR3 is TGTGCCAGCAGTCGAACCCCCGTGACCACCGGGGAGCTGTTTTTT. Protein sequence: CASSRTPVTTGELFF.

This clonotype has ten or more counts. This chain uses TRBV28 with TRBJ2-7; 7 bases are shared with TRBD2. J was trimmed by 3 bases and V by 10 bases; bases with no gene match: 18. The CDR3 sequence is 16 residues long. CDR1 and CDR2 from the germline V gene are MDHEN and SYDVKM. CDR3 sequence (DNA): TGTGCCACCACGGGACTAACGCTCTCAATGGGCTACGAGCAGTACTTC. Its translation is CATTGLTLSMGYEQYF.

This clonotype has ten or more counts. V and J are TRBV7-9 and TRBJ2-7, with 8 positions matching TRBD1. CDR3 length equals 14 residues. V lost 5 bases and J lost 6; bases outside the gene matches: 9. Germline CDR1 is SEHNR and CDR2 is FQNEAQ (reference sequence). DNA for the CDR3: TGTGCCAGCAGCATAGGAGACAGGGGCCTCGAGCAGTACTTC. It encodes CASSIGDRGLEQYF.

This clonotype showed up many times. The chain carries TRBV29-1 and TRBJ2-3; 14 bases are a match to TRBD2. From germline, CDR1 is SQVTM and CDR2 ANQGSEA. The J segment lost 4 bases and the V segment lost 6 bases, leaving 6 bases of the junction unmatched. This CDR3 is 15 amino acids long. CDR3 residues: CSVVTSGRASDTQYF. CDR3 nucleotide sequence: TGCAGCGTAGTGACTAGCGGGAGGGCCTCAGATACGCAGTATTTT.

With respect to this clonotype: The CDR3 end shows no conserved phenylalanine or tryptophan, and so a read error is likely. No DNA is shown, since the ends of the CDR3 on it are uncertain; the CDR3 is the one TCRdb lists. The chain joins TRBV28 to TRBJ2-5; the DNA was not compared with TRBD2, the D call given in the table. Ends included, the CDR3 has 9 residues. CDR1 and CDR2 from the germline V gene are MDHEN and SYDVKM. CDR3: CASRLAGGV.

This clonotype came up a few times. A read error is possible here, since a much larger clone lies one base away. The chain links TRBV6-5 to TRBJ2-7; TRBD1 matches 8 bases. This CDR3 contains 15 residues. The germline gives CDR1 MNHEY, CDR2 SVGAGI. V was clipped by 8 bases and J by 0 bases; unmatched bases: 9. Written as DNA, the CDR3 is TGTGCCAGCGGCCGCGGACAGGGTTTCTCCTACGAGCAGTACTTC. It translates to CASGRGQGFSYEQYF.

This clonotype was recorded at least ten times. The rearrangement joins TRBV14 to TRBJ2-1; D might be TRBD2 (6 bases). Germline V CDR1 and CDR2: SGHDN, FVKESK. The length of the CDR3 is 17 residues. Trimming stripped 0 bases from V and 5 bases from J, with 17 bases between. The CDR3 sequence is CASSQDLGVGLNNEQFF. CDR3 DNA sequence: TGTGCCAGCAGCCAAGATCTGGGGGTGGGACTCAACAATGAGCAGTTCTTC.